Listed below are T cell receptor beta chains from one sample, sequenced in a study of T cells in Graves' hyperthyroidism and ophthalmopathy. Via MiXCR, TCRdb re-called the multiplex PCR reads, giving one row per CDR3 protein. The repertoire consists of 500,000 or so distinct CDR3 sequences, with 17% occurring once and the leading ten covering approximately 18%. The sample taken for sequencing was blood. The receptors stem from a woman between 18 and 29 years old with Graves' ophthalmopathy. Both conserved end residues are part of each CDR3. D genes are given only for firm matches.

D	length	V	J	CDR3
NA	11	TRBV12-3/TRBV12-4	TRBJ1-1	CASLNFNEAFF
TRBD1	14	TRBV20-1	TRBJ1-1	CSARLTGRNTEAFF
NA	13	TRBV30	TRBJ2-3	CACLRGSTDTQYF
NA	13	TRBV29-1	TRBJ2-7	CSVEGFTGPEQYF
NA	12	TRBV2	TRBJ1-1	CASTTGKTEAFF
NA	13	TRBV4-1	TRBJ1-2	CASSQGSAYGYTF
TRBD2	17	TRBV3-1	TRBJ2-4	CASSLLAGGFAKNIQYF
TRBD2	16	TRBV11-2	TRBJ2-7	CASSPRLAGTGYEQYF
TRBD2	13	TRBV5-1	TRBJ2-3	CASSAGRGDTQYF
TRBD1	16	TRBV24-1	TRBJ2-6	CATSADRISGANVLTF
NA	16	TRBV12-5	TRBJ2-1	CASGLTFGGPTNEQFF
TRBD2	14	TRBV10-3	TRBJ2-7	CAISVLAGGYEQYF
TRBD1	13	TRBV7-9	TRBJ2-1	CAGSGTGHNEQFF
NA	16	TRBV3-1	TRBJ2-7	CASSQGGVAGPYEQYF
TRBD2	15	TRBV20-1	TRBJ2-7	CSANPTSGANYEQYF
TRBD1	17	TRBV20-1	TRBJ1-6	CSARVGQKSSYNSPLHF
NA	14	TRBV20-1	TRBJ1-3	CSARLSGVGNTIYF
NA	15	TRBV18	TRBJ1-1	CASSPPETANTEAFF
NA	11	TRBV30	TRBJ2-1	CAWRTIDEQFF
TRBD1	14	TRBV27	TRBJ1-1	CASRTQGRNTEAFF
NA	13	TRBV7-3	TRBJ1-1	CASSPEWKSEAFF
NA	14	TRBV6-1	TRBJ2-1	CASLRDAGYNEQFF
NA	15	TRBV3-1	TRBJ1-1	CASSQSTLMNTEAFF
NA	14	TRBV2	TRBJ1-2	CASSEGGRSYGYTF
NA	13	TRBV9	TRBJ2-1	CASSVRDYNEQFF
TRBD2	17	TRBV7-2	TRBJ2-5	CASSRGLAGGLEETQYF
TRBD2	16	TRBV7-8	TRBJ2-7	CASSKLSAGLNYEQYF
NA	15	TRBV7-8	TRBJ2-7	CASSLAAGRSYEQYF
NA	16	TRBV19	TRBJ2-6	CASSRASRAGANVLTF
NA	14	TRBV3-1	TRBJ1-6	CASSPIGGNSPLHF
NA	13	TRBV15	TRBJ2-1	CATSERNAYEQFF
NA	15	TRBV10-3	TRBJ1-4	CAISEAGSTNEKLFF
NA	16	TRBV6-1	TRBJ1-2	CASSDARDGYIYGYTF
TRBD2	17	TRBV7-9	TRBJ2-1	CASSPGSGRGASNEQFF
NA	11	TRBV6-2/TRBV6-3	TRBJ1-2	CASSTREGYTF
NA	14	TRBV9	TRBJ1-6	CASSDGHSNSPLHF
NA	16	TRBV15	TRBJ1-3	CATSTGPILSGDTIYF
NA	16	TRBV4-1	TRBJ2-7	CASSPTPSATIYEQYF
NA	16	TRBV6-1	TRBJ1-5	CASSEIKGGSNQPQHF
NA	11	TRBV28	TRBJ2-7	CASSYIYEQYF
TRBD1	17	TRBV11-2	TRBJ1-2	CASSSLKRQGDNYGYTF
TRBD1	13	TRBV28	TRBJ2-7	CASTKGQHYEQYF
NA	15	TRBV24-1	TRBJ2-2	CATSDHNKNTGELFF
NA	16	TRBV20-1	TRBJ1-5	CSARDLVRYSNQPQHF
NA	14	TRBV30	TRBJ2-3	CAWSGGASTDTQYF
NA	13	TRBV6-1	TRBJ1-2	CASSSGSNYGYTF
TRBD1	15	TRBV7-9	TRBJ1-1	CASSGKTGGRTEAFF
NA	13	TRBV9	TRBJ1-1	CASSEQGKGEAFF
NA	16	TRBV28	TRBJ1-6	CAIKGGLSSYNSPLHF
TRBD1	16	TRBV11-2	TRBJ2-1	CASSLVVGTDDNEQFF
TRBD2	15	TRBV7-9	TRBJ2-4	CASSLSSGELDIQYF
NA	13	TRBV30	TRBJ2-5	CAWSVRGTETQYF
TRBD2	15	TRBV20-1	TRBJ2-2	CSARVLAGGTGELFF
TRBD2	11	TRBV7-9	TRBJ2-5	CASSNSGAQYF